The sequence of this T cell receptor (beta chain) was determined in a study of OX40 agonist ivuxolimab in advanced cancers. Overall study findings and caveats: Partly responding patients at 0.1-3.0 mg/kg showed some of the smallest clonal expansion. Researchers did not determine the expanded peripheral T cells' antigen specificity. Clonal expansion was seen in CD4+ and CD8+ blood T cells by week 6 at 0.1 to 3.0 mg/kg.

The table came from immunoSEQ multiplex PCR; TCRdb's copy has only in-frame clones and leaves some out. The data contain 66,000 or so clones, over 60% of them singletons. There are 16 residues in the CDR3. Per the germline V gene, CDR1 is LNHDA and CDR2 is SQIVND (reference sequence). V was shortened by 9 bases and J by 0 bases, with 17 bases between the two germline ends. Notes on this clone: Its target is unknown.

Autoimmune disease history or systemic immunosuppression barred patients. The receptor comes from an adult with an advanced solid tumor such as melanoma, head and neck, liver or kidney cancer. The V and J genes are TRBV19 and TRBJ2-2; D possibly uses TRBD1 or TRBD2 (6 bases each). The specimen was CD4+ or CD8+ T cells sorted from blood, collected in a trial of the OX40 agonist ivuxolimab. The CDR3, as DNA: TGTGCCAGCGCAGATTGGGGGGCAGCGAACACCGGGGAGCTGTTTTTT. As protein: CASADWGAANTGELFF. The full variable domain, rest sourced from reference TRBV19 and TRBJ2-2, is DGGITQSPKYLFRKEGQNVTLSCEQNLNHDAMYWYRQDPGQGLRLIYYSQIVNDFQKGDIAEGYSVSREKKESFPLTVTSAQKNPTAFYLCASADWGAANTGELFFGEGSRLTVL.